The clone carrying this T cell receptor beta chain has a count of ten or more. V lost 1 base and J lost 4, with 14 bases in between. The CDR3 loop spans 16 amino acids. These data belong to a study of T-cell reconstitution after alpha-beta-depleted transplantation in children. The authors prepared the TCRbeta library with unique molecular identifiers. TCRdb analysed the PCR reads with MiXCR anew, one entry per CDR3 protein. The repertoire has about 400,000 distinct CDR3 sequences, 20% of them found once; the top ten carry approximately 3.9%. Sequences were derived from PBMCs from the stem cell graft donor, sampled from the stem cell graft. The chain recombines TRBV12-3 or TRBV12-4 with TRBJ2-1; D gene unclear. The receptor was derived from a human donor who donated a stem cell graft to a child with acute myeloid leukemia. The CDR3 nucleotides are TGTGCCAGCAGTTTAGGGAGTCCCGAGTGGTACAATGAGCAGTTCTTC. Translation gives CASSLGSPEWYNEQFF.